The 20 T cell receptor beta chains presented below share a single source sample, sequenced in a study of blood T cell repertoires in COVID-19. The table came from immunoSEQ multiplex PCR; TCRdb's copy has only in-frame clones and leaves some out. Of roughly 20,000 clones detected, 87% appear once; the ten largest clones hold roughly 8.3%. Sequencing was done on a sample of peripheral blood. These receptors all come from a human donor in a cohort sampled during active COVID-19. The donor label of this sample is uncertain.

The genes are TRBV5-6 and TRBJ2-5; 11 bases fit TRBD2. V lost 5 bases to trimming and J lost 5 bases; unmatched junction nucleotides: 8. The CDR3 length is 15 residues. Germline V CDR1 and CDR2: SGHDT, YYEEEE. The CDR3 nucleotides are TGTGCCAGCAGGTCACTAGCGGGAGTATTGGAGACCCAGTACTTC. As protein: CASRSLAGVLETQYF.

V and J are TRBV30 and TRBJ1-2; D possibly corresponds to TRBD1 (5 bases). The CDR3 extends over 12 amino acids. V shed 1 base and J shed 8 bases, with 11 bases lying between them. The germline gives CDR1 GTSNPN, CDR2 SVGIG (reference sequence). The CDR3 DNA sequence: TGTGCCTGGAGTGGCGGGGCCTGGGGCTACACCTTC. It yields the protein CAWSGGAWGYTF. Variable domain in full (rest from reference TRBV30 and TRBJ1-2): SQTIHQWPATLVQPVGSPLSLECTVEGTSNPNLYWYRQAAGRGLQLLFYSVGIGQISSEVPQNLSASRPQDRQFILSSKKLLLSDSGFYLCAWSGGAWGYTFGSGTRLTVV.

The chain carries TRBV28 and TRBJ2-1; 11 bases align to TRBD2. Trimming took 7 bases from V and 4 from J; bases not matched to a gene: 6. The CDR3 sequence is 15 residues long. CDR1 is MDHEN, CDR2 SYDVKM, per germline. The CDR3 loop is CASTLGLADYNEQFF. DNA for the CDR3: TGTGCCAGCACACTGGGACTAGCGGATTACAATGAGCAGTTCTTC.

The gene calls are TRBV3-1 (or the pseudogene TRBV3-2) and TRBJ2-1; TRBD2 matches at 11 bases. This CDR3 comprises 15 residues. J gave up 3 bases and V 6 bases, and 4 bases lay outside the gene matches. The germline V gene has CDR1 LGHDT and CDR2 YNNKEL (reference sequence). The CDR3 DNA sequence: TGTGCCAGCAGTAGACTAGCGGGATTCTACAATGAGCAGTTCTTC. This sequence encodes CASSRLAGFYNEQFF.

This chain joins TRBV3-1 (or the pseudogene TRBV3-2) and TRBJ2-5, with no clear D. CDR1 and CDR2 (germline): LGHDT, YNNKEL (reference sequence). V was shortened by 4 bases and J by 7 bases, with 7 bases between the two germline ends. The CDR3 spans 11 residues. CDR3 DNA: TGTGCCAGCAGCCTGGTCGGGACCCAGTACTTC. Amino acid sequence: CASSLVGTQYF.

For the CDR3, the DNA is TGCGCCAGCAGCTTGGAGTCAGGCTCTCCCTACGAGCAGTACTTC. It specifies CASSLESGSPYEQYF. J is TRBJ2-7 and V is TRBV5-1; unclear D gene. Germline V CDR1 and CDR2: SGHRS, YFSETQ. The V end lost 0 bases, the J end lost 2 bases, and 12 bases lay between the germline ends. This CDR3 contains 15 residues. The whole variable domain, remainder taken from reference TRBV5-1 and TRBJ2-7, is KAGVTQTPRYLIKTRGQQVTLSCSPISGHRSVSWYQQTPGQGLQFLFEYFSETQRNKGNFPGRFSGRQFSNSRSEMNVSTLELGDSALYLCASSLESGSPYEQYFGPGTRLTVT.

The CDR3 region has the DNA TGTGCCAGCAGAAGACTAGCGATCAATGAGCAGTTCTTC. This translates into CASRRLAINEQFF. This rearrangement joins TRBV27 to TRBJ2-1, with TRBD2 identical over 8 bases. Per germline, CDR1 MNHEY and CDR2 SMNVEV (reference sequence). V shed 6 bases and J 6 bases; nucleotides not matched to a gene: 4. The CDR3 has 13 residues.

The chain has TRBV7-2 and TRBJ2-1; D possibly corresponds to TRBD2 (6 bases). The V gene's germline CDR1 is SGHTA and CDR2 FQGNSA. V lost 7 bases and J 0 bases, leaving 7 bases between the germline ends. This CDR3 comprises 13 residues. CDR3 region: CASTGSSYNEQFF. CDR3 nucleotide sequence: TGTGCCAGCACCGGGAGCTCCTACAATGAGCAGTTCTTC.

This clone was observed once. CDR3 protein: CASLRTSGSETQYF. The DNA of the CDR3 is TGCGCCAGCCTCAGGACTAGCGGGAGTGAGACCCAGTACTTC. The chain carries TRBV5-1 and TRBJ2-5, with 13 positions matching TRBD2. After removal of 7 bases from V and 5 bases from J, the junction contained 5 bases not matched to a gene. This CDR3 spans 14 amino acids. CDR1 is SGHRS, CDR2 YFSETQ, per germline.

The V gene is TRBV5-5, the J gene TRBJ1-4, with D possibly being TRBD1 (5 bases). The V end was cut by 0 bases, the J end by 6 bases, with 21 bases between. This CDR3 spans 18 amino acids. Germline values: CDR1 SGHKS, CDR2 YYEKEE (reference sequence). In DNA, the CDR3 is TGTGCCAGCAGCTTGGCTGGGGGGGTGAGGCCAGGAGATGAAAAACTGTTTTTT. It translates to CASSLAGGVRPGDEKLFF.

This clone occurred a few times. CDR3 sequence reads: CASSQAPQGGITGELFF. In DNA form, the CDR3 reads TGCGCCAGCAGCCAAGCCCCCCAGGGGGGCATCACCGGGGAGCTGTTTTTT. The chain joins TRBV4-1 to TRBJ2-2; a possible D gene is TRBD1 (7 bases). Germline V CDR1 and CDR2: MGHRA, YSYEKL. This CDR3 has 17 amino acids. The V end was cut by 1 base, the J end by 4 bases, with 16 bases between.

V gene TRBV9 combines with J gene TRBJ1-2; no firm D call. V was cut by 0 bases and J by 2 bases, with 11 bases left in between. The length of the CDR3 is 15 residues. From germline, CDR1 is SGDLS and CDR2 YYNGEE. The CDR3 spells CASSVGPETNYGYTF. The CDR3, as DNA: TGTGCCAGCAGCGTAGGTCCCGAGACAAACTATGGCTACACCTTC.

The chain is built from TRBV5-1 and TRBJ2-7, with 12 nucleotides matching TRBD2. Unmatched junction bases numbered 8, after V lost 0 bases and J lost 1 base. The CDR3 runs 18 residues. Germline assignment: CDR1 SGHRS and CDR2 YFSETQ. Here the CDR3 DNA reads TGCGCCAGCAGCTTGGCCTCTAGCGGGAGGGCCTGGTCCTACGAGCAGTACTTC. This gives the protein CASSLASSGRAWSYEQYF.

The rearrangement links TRBV5-5 to TRBJ2-7; 14 bases align to TRBD2. Per germline, CDR1 SGHKS and CDR2 YYEKEE (reference sequence). J gave up 5 bases and V 3 bases, and 4 bases lay outside the gene matches. This CDR3 spans 15 amino acids. The CDR3 DNA is TGTGCCAGCAGCTGGGGACTAGCGGGAGCGCACGAGCAGTACTTC. As protein: CASSWGLAGAHEQYF.

This chain connects TRBV11-2 to TRBJ2-5, with 8 bases aligning to TRBD2. The CDR3 spans 15 residues. CDR1 and CDR2 from the germline V gene are SGHAT and FQNNGV. The J segment lost 5 bases and the V segment lost 1 base, leaving 6 bases of the junction unmatched. The CDR3 is CASSLAREGGETQYF. CDR3 bases: TGTGCCAGCAGCTTAGCACGGGAGGGGGGCGAGACCCAGTACTTC.

This chain links TRBV15 with TRBJ1-1; 9 positions agree with TRBD1. CDR1 LNHNV and CDR2 YYDKDF come from the germline V gene (reference sequence). There are 17 residues in the CDR3. V gave up 1 base and J gave up 2 bases; unmatched junction bases: 8. CDR3 coding DNA: TGTGCCACCAGCAGAGCCCTTCAGGGACAGGGTAACACTGAAGCTTTCTTT. This codes for CATSRALQGQGNTEAFF.

This chain links TRBV15 with TRBJ2-3; tentative D call: TRBD2 (6 bases). This CDR3 is 14 amino acids long. Germline V gives CDR1 LNHNV, CDR2 YYDKDF (reference sequence). V gave up 6 bases and J gave up 1 base, with 11 bases separating them. The CDR3 loop is CATRPEGGTDTQYF. CDR3 DNA: TGTGCCACCAGGCCGGAGGGCGGCACAGATACGCAGTATTTT. Using reference TRBV15 and TRBJ2-3 for the parts outside the CDR3, the full variable domain is DAMVIQNPRYQVTQFGKPVTLSCSQTLNHNVMYWYQQKSSQAPKLLFHYYDKDFNNEADTPDNFQSRRPNTSFCFLDIRSPGLGDTAMYLCATRPEGGTDTQYFGPGTRLTVL.

The chain carries TRBV7-9 and TRBJ2-5, with 11 bases lining up with TRBD1. CDR3 length equals 15 residues. CDR1 is SEHNR, CDR2 FQNEAQ, per germline (reference sequence). Trimming at V came to 6 bases and at J to 4 bases, leaving 7 bases not matched to a gene. CDR3 in DNA: TGTGCCAGCAGGTCCGGGACAGGGGGTGGAGAGACCCAGTACTTC. Amino acid sequence: CASRSGTGGGETQYF.

By frequency in the sample, this clone is medium-sized (0.01 to 0.1%). The chain recombines TRBV6-5 with TRBJ2-7; D might be TRBD1 (5 bases). V dropped 0 bases and J dropped 2 bases, with 8 bases sitting between them. The CDR3 totals 14 residues. Per germline, CDR1 MNHEY and CDR2 SVGAGI. The chain's CDR3 is CASSYSQGTYEQYF. The CDR3 coding sequence is TGTGCCAGCAGTTACTCGCAGGGAACCTACGAGCAGTACTTC.

J is TRBJ2-2 and V is TRBV11-2; no firm D call. From germline, CDR1 is SGHAT and CDR2 FQNNGV. The V end was cut by 3 bases, the J end by 3 bases, with 2 bases between. The CDR3 consists of 12 residues. The CDR3 DNA sequence: TGTGCCAGCAGCTTCGACACCGGGGAGCTGTTTTTT. It yields the protein CASSFDTGELFF.